This TCR beta chain was observed in a study of blood T cell repertoires in COVID-19. Study at large: Acute-phase and convalescent COVID-19 samples originated in the United States, Italy and Spain. T cells, B-cell-depleted T cells, or PBMCs supplied cDNA or gDNA.

V lost 3 bases to trimming and J lost 4 bases; unmatched junction nucleotides: 8. The germline V gene has CDR1 MDHEN and CDR2 SYDVKM. The CDR3 extends over 16 amino acids. In the original processing: The authors estimated nucleated cell counts from reference gene primer amplification. Sequenced by immunoSEQ multiplex PCR; TCRdb stores in-frame clones only, minus some. That table gives V, J and clone size, and the DNA gave D and trimming. The repertoire holds 140,000 to 150,000 clones, with approximately 92% as singletons. The Seattle patients joined while their infection was active and were tracked longitudinally afterward.

The clonotype was recovered from a young man with COVID-19, enrolled during active disease. The V gene is TRBV28, the J gene TRBJ2-5, with 10 positions matching TRBD1. Sequencing was carried out using peripheral blood. CDR3 residues: CASSFSGTGVSETQYF. The CDR3 DNA is TGTGCCAGCAGTTTTTCTGGGACAGGGGTATCAGAGACCCAGTACTTC.